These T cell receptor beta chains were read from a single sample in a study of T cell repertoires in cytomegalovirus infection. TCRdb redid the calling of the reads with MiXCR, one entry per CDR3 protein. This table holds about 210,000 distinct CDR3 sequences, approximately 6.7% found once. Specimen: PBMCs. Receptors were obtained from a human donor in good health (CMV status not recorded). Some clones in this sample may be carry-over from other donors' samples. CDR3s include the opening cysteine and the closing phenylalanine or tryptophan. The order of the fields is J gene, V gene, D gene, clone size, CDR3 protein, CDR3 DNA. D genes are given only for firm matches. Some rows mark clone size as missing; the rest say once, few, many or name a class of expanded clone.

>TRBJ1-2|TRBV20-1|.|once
CSAGRDNYGYTF
TGCAGTGCTGGCCGAGATAACTATGGCTACACCTTC
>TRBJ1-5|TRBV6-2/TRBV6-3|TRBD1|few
CASSGVTGNQPQHF
TGTGCCAGCAGTGGAGTGACAGGGAATCAGCCCCAGCATTTT
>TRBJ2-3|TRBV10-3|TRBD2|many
CAISEQRGNPTPGTDTQYF
TGTGCCATCAGTGAACAGCGGGGGAACCCGACCCCTGGCACAGATACGCAGTATTTT
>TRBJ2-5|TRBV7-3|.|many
CASSLLGPQETQYF
TGTGCCAGCAGCTTGCTCGGACCTCAAGAGACCCAGTACTTC
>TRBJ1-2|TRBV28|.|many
CASSLGAANYGYTF
TGTGCCAGCAGCCTGGGGGCAGCGAACTATGGCTACACCTTC
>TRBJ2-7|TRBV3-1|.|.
CASSQHHSRTQDYEQYF
TGTGCCAGCAGCCAACACCATTCCCGGACCCAAGACTACGAGCAGTACTTC
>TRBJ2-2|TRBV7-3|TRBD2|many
CASSLGLAGTGELFF
TGTGCCAGCAGTCTTGGACTAGCGGGAACCGGGGAGCTGTTTTTT
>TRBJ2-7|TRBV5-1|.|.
CASSSDPNDEQYF
TGCGCCAGCAGCTCGGACCCGAACGACGAGCAGTACTTC
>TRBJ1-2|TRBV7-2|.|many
CASSLGQAEGYTF
TGTGCCAGCAGCTTAGGACAGGCGGAGGGCTACACCTTC
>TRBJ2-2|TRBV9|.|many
CASTDPNTGELFF
TGTGCCAGTACCGACCCGAACACCGGGGAGCTGTTTTTT
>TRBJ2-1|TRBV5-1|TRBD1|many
CASTLTGVYNEQFF
TGCGCCAGCACCTTGACAGGGGTGTACAATGAGCAGTTCTTC
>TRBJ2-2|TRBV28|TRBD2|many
CASSLPRGLAGAVGELFF
TGTGCCAGCAGCCTCCCCCGGGGACTAGCGGGGGCGGTCGGGGAGCTGTTTTTT
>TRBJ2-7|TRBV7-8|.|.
CASSTPRVNLRSSYEQYF
TGTGCCAGCAGCACCCCCCGCGTTAACCTCAGGAGCTCCTACGAGCAGTACTTC
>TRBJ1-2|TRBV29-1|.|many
CSATGERYGYTF
TGCAGCGCGACAGGCGAACGCTATGGCTACACCTTC
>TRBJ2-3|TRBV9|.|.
CASSPYGQGKVDF
TGTGCCAGCAGCCCCTATGGTCAGGGGAAGGTTGATTTT
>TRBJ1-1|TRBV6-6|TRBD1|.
CASSYSKGTGVSEAFF
TGTGCCAGCAGTTACTCGAAAGGGACAGGGGTCAGTGAAGCTTTCTTT
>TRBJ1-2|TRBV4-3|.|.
CASSQDGGPRGLGYTF
TGCGCCAGCAGCCAAGACGGGGGGCCTAGAGGGCTTGGCTACACCTTC
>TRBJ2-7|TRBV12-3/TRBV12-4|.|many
CASGRAGPYEQYF
TGTGCCTCTGGCCGGGCTGGCCCCTACGAGCAGTACTTC
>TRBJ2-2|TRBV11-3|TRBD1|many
CASSPGTGDSGELFF
TGTGCCAGCAGCCCCGGGACAGGGGATTCCGGGGAGCTGTTTTTT
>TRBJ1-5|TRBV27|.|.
CASSFQGHNQPQHF
TGTGCCAGCAGTTTCCAGGGGCACAATCAGCCCCAGCATTTT
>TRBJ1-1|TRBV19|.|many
CASSFPLRGAEAFF
TGTGCCAGTAGTTTCCCTCTTCGGGGAGCTGAAGCTTTCTTT
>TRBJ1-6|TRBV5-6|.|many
CASSFIRGLDSPLHF
TGTGCCAGCAGCTTCATCAGGGGCCTTGATTCACCCCTCCACTTT
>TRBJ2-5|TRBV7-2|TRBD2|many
CASSLGGSGGETQYF
TGTGCCAGCAGCTTAGGAGGTAGCGGGGGAGAGACCCAGTACTTC
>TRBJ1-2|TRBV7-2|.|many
CASSFERANYGYTF
TGTGCCAGCAGCTTCGAACGAGCTAACTATGGCTACACCTTC
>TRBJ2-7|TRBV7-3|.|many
CASSLQPSALQYF
TGTGCCAGCAGCTTACAACCTAGCGCGTTGCAGTACTTC
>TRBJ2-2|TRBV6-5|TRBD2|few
CASRTLGLAGPNTGELFF
TGTGCCAGCAGAACCTTGGGACTAGCGGGGCCGAACACCGGGGAGCTGTTTTTT
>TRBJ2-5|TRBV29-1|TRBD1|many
CSVGSGQGGTQYF
TGCAGCGTTGGATCAGGACAGGGAGGAACCCAGTACTTC
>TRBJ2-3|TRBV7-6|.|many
CASSLVPDTQYF
TGTGCCAGCAGCTTAGTACCAGATACGCAGTATTTT
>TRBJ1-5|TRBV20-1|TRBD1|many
CSAETGGSDNQPQHF
TGCAGTGCCGAAACAGGGGGCTCTGACAATCAGCCCCAGCATTTT
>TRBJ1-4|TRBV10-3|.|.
CAISESWGEDEKLFF
TGTGCCATCAGTGAGTCTTGGGGCGAAGATGAAAAACTGTTTTTT
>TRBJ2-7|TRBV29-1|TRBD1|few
CSVEPTGRIGEQYF
TGCAGCGTTGAGCCGACAGGGCGGATCGGCGAGCAGTACTTC
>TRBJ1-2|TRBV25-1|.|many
CASSELVSSGYTF
TGTGCCAGCAGTGAATTGGTGTCTTCGGGCTACACCTTC
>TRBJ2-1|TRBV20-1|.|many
CSARPFGEQFF
TGCAGTGCTCGGCCGTTTGGGGAGCAGTTCTTC
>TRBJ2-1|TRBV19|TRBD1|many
CASSPGQGGRQFF
TGTGCCAGTAGTCCGGGACAGGGAGGTAGGCAGTTCTTC
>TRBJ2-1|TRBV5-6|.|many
CASSLWPGNREQFF
TGTGCCAGCAGCTTGTGGCCAGGGAATCGTGAGCAGTTCTTC
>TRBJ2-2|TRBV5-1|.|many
CASSRIGTPDSGGELFF
TGCGCCAGCAGCAGGATTGGGACTCCAGACTCCGGCGGGGAGCTGTTTTTT
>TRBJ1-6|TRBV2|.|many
CASSVQGVGNNSPLHF
TGTGCCAGCAGCGTCCAGGGAGTAGGGAATAATTCACCCCTCCACTTT
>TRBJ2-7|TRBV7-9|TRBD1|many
CASSPRRDRAGEQYF
TGTGCCAGCAGCCCCCGACGGGACAGGGCTGGCGAGCAGTACTTC
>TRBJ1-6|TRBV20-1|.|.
CSVRSSEGGSPLHF
TGCAGTGTTAGGTCCTCAGAGGGCGGTTCACCCCTCCACTTT
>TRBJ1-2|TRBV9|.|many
CASSAKSGTYYGYTF
TGTGCCAGCAGCGCGAAATCCGGGACATACTATGGCTACACCTTC
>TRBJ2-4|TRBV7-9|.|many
CASSLEGPAKNIQYF
TGTGCCAGCAGCTTGGAGGGACCAGCCAAAAACATTCAGTACTTC
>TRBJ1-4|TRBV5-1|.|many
CASSALDTPTNEKLFF
TGCGCCAGCAGCGCCCTAGACACCCCAACTAATGAAAAACTGTTTTTT
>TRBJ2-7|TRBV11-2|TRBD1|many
CASSLVVSGTGGTYEQYF
TGTGCCAGCAGCTTAGTAGTCTCCGGGACAGGGGGCACCTACGAGCAGTACTTC
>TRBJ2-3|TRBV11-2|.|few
CASSPGLKPDTDTQYF
TGTGCCAGCAGCCCCGGACTGAAGCCCGACACAGATACGCAGTATTTT
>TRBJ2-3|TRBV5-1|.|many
CASSLDQKTQYF
TGCGCCAGCAGCTTGGACCAAAAGACGCAGTATTTT
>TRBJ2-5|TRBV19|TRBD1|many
CASSLPNRGETQYF
TGTGCCAGTAGTCTACCAAACAGGGGAGAGACCCAGTACTTC
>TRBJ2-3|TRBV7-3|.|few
CASSSIAGTDTQYF
TGTGCCAGCAGCTCCATAGCTGGCACAGATACGCAGTATTTT
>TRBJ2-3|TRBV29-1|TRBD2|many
CSGKRGSTDTQYF
TGCAGCGGCAAGCGGGGGAGCACAGATACGCAGTATTTT
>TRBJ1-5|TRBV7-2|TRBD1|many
CASSLVNRGNQPQHF
TGTGCCAGCAGCTTGGTGAACAGGGGAAATCAGCCCCAGCATTTT
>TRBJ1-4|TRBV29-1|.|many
CSVARGPEKLFF
TGCAGCGTTGCCCGGGGCCCGGAAAAACTGTTTTTT
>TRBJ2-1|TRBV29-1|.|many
CSVRYAEQFF
TGCAGCGTTAGGTACGCTGAGCAGTTCTTC
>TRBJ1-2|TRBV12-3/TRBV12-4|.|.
CASSLTRGNYGYTF
TGTGCCAGCAGCCTGACACGGGGAAACTATGGCTACACCTTC
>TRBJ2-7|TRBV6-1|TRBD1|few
CASSLGQGAGYEQYF
TGTGCCAGCAGCCTCGGACAGGGGGCAGGCTACGAGCAGTACTTC
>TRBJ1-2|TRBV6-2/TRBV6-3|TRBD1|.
CASSDARGQGSYGYTF
TGTGCCAGCAGTGACGCCCGGGGACAGGGGAGCTATGGCTACACCTTC